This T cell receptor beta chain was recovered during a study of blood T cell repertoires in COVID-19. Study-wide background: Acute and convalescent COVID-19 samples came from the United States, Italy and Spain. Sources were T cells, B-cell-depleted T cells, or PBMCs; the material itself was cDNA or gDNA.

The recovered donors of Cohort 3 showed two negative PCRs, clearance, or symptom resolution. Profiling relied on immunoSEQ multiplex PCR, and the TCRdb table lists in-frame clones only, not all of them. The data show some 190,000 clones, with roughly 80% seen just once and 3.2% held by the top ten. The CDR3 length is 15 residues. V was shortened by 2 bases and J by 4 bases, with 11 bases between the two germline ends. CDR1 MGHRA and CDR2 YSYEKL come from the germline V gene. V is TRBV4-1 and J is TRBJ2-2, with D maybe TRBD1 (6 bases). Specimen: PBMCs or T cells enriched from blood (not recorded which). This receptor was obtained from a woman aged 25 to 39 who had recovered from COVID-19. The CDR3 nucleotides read TGCGCCAGCAGCCAATCAGGGGTTGGCACCGGGGAGCTGTTTTTT. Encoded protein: CASSQSGVGTGELFF.